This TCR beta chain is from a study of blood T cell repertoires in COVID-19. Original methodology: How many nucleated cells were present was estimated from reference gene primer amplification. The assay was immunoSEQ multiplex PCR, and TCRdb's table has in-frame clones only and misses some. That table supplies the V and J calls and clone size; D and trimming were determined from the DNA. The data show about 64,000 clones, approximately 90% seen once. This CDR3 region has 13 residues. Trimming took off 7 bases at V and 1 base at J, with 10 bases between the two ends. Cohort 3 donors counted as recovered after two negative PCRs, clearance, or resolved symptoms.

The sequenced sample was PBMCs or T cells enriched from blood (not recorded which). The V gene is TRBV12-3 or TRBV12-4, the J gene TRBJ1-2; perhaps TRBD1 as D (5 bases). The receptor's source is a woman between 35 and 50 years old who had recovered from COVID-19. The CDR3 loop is CASTTDSNYGYTF. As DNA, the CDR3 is TGTGCCAGCACCACCGACAGTAACTATGGCTACACCTTC.